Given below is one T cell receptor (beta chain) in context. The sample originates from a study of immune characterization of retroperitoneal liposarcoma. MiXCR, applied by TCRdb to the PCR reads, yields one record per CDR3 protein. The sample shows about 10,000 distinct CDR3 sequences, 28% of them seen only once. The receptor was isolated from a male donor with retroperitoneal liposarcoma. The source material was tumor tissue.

CDR3 region: CASTMGGWAYEQYF. The CDR3 DNA follows: TGTGCCAGCACCATGGGGGGGTGGGCCTACGAGCAGTACTTC. The chain links TRBV11-2 to TRBJ2-5; 7 bases align to TRBD2. TRBJ2-7 matches the DNA end more closely, so the J call is doubtful. The CDR3 runs to 14 residues. Looked up from germline, CDR1 is SGHAT and CDR2 is FQNNGV.